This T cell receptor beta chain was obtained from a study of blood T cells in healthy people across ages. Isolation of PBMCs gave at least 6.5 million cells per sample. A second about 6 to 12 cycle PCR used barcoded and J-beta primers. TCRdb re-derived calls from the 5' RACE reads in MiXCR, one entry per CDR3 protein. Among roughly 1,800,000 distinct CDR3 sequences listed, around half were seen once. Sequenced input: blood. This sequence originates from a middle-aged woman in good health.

CDR3 loop: CASSQEGGQGDTEAFF. The CDR3 DNA reads TGCGCCAGCAGCCAAGAGGGGGGACAGGGTGACACTGAAGCTTTCTTT. The rearrangement joins TRBV4-3 to TRBJ1-1, with TRBD1 matching 9 bases. With V trimmed by 0 bases and J by 3 bases, 5 bases remained unmatched. In germline, CDR1 is LGHNA, CDR2 YSLEER. The CDR3 extends over 16 amino acids.